Following are 20 T cell receptor beta chains from one sample sequenced in a study of blood T cell repertoires in COVID-19. The repertoire was sequenced with immunoSEQ multiplex PCR; TCRdb's copy has only in-frame clones and lacks some. The repertoire includes more than 150,000 clones, 80% to 90% of them detected once, and about an eighth sits in the top ten. Sequenced input: PBMCs or T cells enriched from blood (not recorded which). All receptors derive from a man aged 40-50 years who had recovered from COVID-19.

The chain recombines TRBV10-1 with TRBJ1-1; D ambiguous. Germline loops: CDR1 WNHNN, CDR2 SYGVQD (reference sequence). Trimming left V 8 bases short and J 4 bases short, with 17 bases between. The CDR3 is 14 residues long. The CDR3 sequence: CASPRGGPGTEAFF. The CDR3 nucleotides read TGCGCCAGCCCCCGGGGAGGGCCAGGCACTGAAGCTTTCTTT.

This clone has only one observation. The chain links TRBV2 to TRBJ1-2, with a possible D match to TRBD1 (5 bases). The V end lost 2 bases, the J end lost 3 bases, and 10 bases lay between the germline ends. This CDR3 has 14 residues. Germline V lookup: CDR1 SNHLY, CDR2 FYNNEI. CDR3 sequence: CASSEQGTDYGYTF. The CDR3 DNA is TGTGCCAGCAGTGAACAGGGCACGGACTATGGCTACACCTTC.

The chain recombines TRBV7-9 with TRBJ2-7; TRBD2 matches at 11 bases. CDR1 and CDR2 (germline): SEHNR, FQNEAQ (reference sequence). This CDR3 spans 19 amino acids. J lost 0 bases, V lost 5 bases, and 15 bases had no gene match. In DNA, the CDR3 is TGTGCCAGCAGCCTCGACCTAGCGGGAGGAAAAATTGGCTCCTACGAGCAGTACTTC. It encodes CASSLDLAGGKIGSYEQYF.

This rearrangement joins TRBV18 to TRBJ1-1, with TRBD1 as a possible D gene (5 bases). V lost 3 bases, J lost 2 bases, and 13 bases lay in between. Germline values: CDR1 KGHSH, CDR2 LQKENI. The CDR3 length is 15 residues. The CDR3 loop is CASSPSSTGNTEAFF. The CDR3, as DNA: TGTGCCAGCTCACCCTCTTCTACAGGAAACACTGAAGCTTTCTTT.

The V and J genes are TRBV6-5 and TRBJ1-1, with 7 bases fitting TRBD1. The CDR3 sequence is 12 residues long. Germline V CDR1 and CDR2: MNHEY, SVGAGI. V gave up 6 bases and J gave up 6 bases; unmatched junction bases: 4. The CDR3 protein is CASSYGTAEAFF. The CDR3 DNA sequence: TGTGCCAGCAGCTACGGGACAGCTGAAGCTTTCTTT.

This clone was seen only a few times. The rearrangement joins TRBV5-1 to TRBJ1-5; possibly TRBD1 for D (6 bases). V was pared by 4 bases and J by 2 bases, with 13 bases between. The germline gives CDR1 SGHRS, CDR2 YFSETQ. This CDR3 is 15 amino acids long. The CDR3 DNA sequence: TGCGCCAGCAGCCCTGGGGAGGGGGGCAATCAGCCCCAGCATTTT. Its translation: CASSPGEGGNQPQHF.

This sequence joins TRBV19 and TRBJ2-1, with no clear D. Trimming removed 3 bases at V and 7 bases at J, with 10 bases between. Looked up from germline, CDR1 is LNHDA and CDR2 is SQIVND (reference sequence). The CDR3 consists of 13 residues. For the CDR3, the DNA is TGTGCCAGTAGTATTGGTCTCGGGAATGAGCAGTTCTTC. It codes for CASSIGLGNEQFF.

This clone appeared a few times. The chain couples TRBV16 to TRBJ2-7, with D perhaps TRBD1 (5 bases). The CDR3 covers 15 residues. The germline gives CDR1 KGHSY, CDR2 FQNENV. Trimming removed 3 bases from V and 2 bases from J, with 14 bases in between. In DNA, the CDR3 is TGTGCCAGCAGCCATAGGGTTGACAGAACCTACGAGCAGTACTTC. Translating gives CASSHRVDRTYEQYF. Using reference TRBV16 and TRBJ2-7 for the parts outside the CDR3, the full variable domain is GEEVAQTPKHLVRGEGQKAKLYCAPIKGHSYVFWYQQVLKNEFKFLISFQNENVFDETGMPKERFSAKCLPNSPCSLEIQATKLEDSAVYFCASSHRVDRTYEQYFGPGTRLTVT.

The J gene is TRBJ2-1, the V gene TRBV10-3; D is perhaps TRBD2 (6 bases). V was trimmed by 4 bases and J by 7 bases, leaving 14 bases between them. The germline gives CDR1 ENHRY, CDR2 SYGVKD. CDR3 size: 14 residues. DNA for the CDR3: TGTGCCATCAGTGTTAGCGGTCCGGGGAATGAGCAGTTCTTC. It translates to CAISVSGPGNEQFF.

The J gene is TRBJ2-2, the V gene TRBV10-3; 7 bases match TRBD1. The CDR3 is made up of 14 amino acids. V lost 6 bases and J lost 4; bases outside the gene matches: 5. Germline V gene data show CDR1 as ENHRY and CDR2 as SYGVKD. This CDR3 is CAIRGTVSTGELFF. The CDR3 DNA reads as TGTGCCATCAGGGGGACAGTTAGCACCGGGGAGCTGTTTTTT.

The V call is TRBV13, the J call TRBJ2-5; TRBD2 matches 8 bases. In germline, CDR1 is PRHDT, CDR2 FYEKMQ (reference sequence). After removal of 5 bases from V and 2 bases from J, the junction contained 10 bases not matched to a gene. This CDR3 has 16 residues. The CDR3 region has the DNA TGTGCCAGCAGCCCTCGTCCTAGCGGGTATCAAGAGACCCAGTACTTC. Translated, it gives CASSPRPSGYQETQYF.

The chain has TRBV4-3 and TRBJ1-2, with D unresolved. The ends were cut back, 0 bases at V and 0 bases at J, with 8 bases in the middle. The germline gives CDR1 LGHNA, CDR2 YSLEER. This CDR3 has 15 amino acids. DNA of the CDR3: TGCGCCAGCAGCCAAGACTCCATAGCTAACTATGGCTACACCTTC. This sequence encodes CASSQDSIANYGYTF.

V and J are TRBV30 and TRBJ2-3; 8 bases fit TRBD2. The CDR3 is made up of 17 amino acids. The germline CDR1 and CDR2 sequences are GTSNPN and SVGIG (reference sequence). With V trimmed by 3 bases and J by 2 bases, 13 bases remained unmatched. The CDR3 loop is CAWRAAGGGRNTDTQYF. CDR3 bases: TGTGCCTGGAGGGCCGCCGGAGGCGGGAGGAACACAGATACGCAGTATTTT.

V and J are TRBV28 and TRBJ2-7; D unclear. With 2 bases removed from V and 3 bases from J, the gap between germline ends came to 2 bases. Germline lookup yields CDR1 MDHEN and CDR2 SYDVKM. CDR3 length equals 11 residues. DNA of the CDR3: TGTGCCAGCAGTTTACTCTACGAGCAGTACTTC. Protein product: CASSLLYEQYF.

The chain uses TRBV7-9 and TRBJ2-3; a weak D match, TRBD1 (6 bases). This CDR3 has 14 residues. Trimming shortened V by 7 bases and J by 0 bases, and 11 bases separated the two germline ends. Germline V lookup: CDR1 SEHNR, CDR2 FQNEAQ (reference sequence). CDR3 sequence (DNA): TGTGCCAGCACCCCGAGGGGGAGCACAGATACGCAGTATTTT. Its translation is CASTPRGSTDTQYF. Complete variable domain (other parts from reference TRBV7-9 and TRBJ2-3): DTGVSQNPRHKITKRGQNVTFRCDPISEHNRLYWYRQTLGQGPEFLTYFQNEAQLEKSRLLSDRFSAERPKGSFSTLEIQRTEQGDSAMYLCASTPRGSTDTQYFGPGTRLTVL.

The J gene is TRBJ2-2, the V gene TRBV4-3, with D possibly matching TRBD1 (7 bases). The V end was cut by 0 bases, the J end by 2 bases, with 10 bases between. This CDR3 is 16 amino acids long. CDR1 and CDR2 (germline): LGHNA, YSLEER. CDR3 sequence reads: CASSQDQGGNTGELFF. The CDR3 coding sequence is TGCGCCAGCAGCCAAGATCAGGGGGGAAACACCGGGGAGCTGTTTTTT.

The chain has TRBV13 and TRBJ2-3; 13 nucleotides agree with TRBD2. V lost 2 bases and J lost 4; bases outside the gene matches: 6. Germline V gene sequence: CDR1 PRHDT, CDR2 FYEKMQ (reference sequence). The CDR3 has 17 residues. CDR3 in DNA: TGTGCCAGCAGCTTAAGCACTAGCGGGAGGGTATCAGATACGCAGTATTTT. Its translation: CASSLSTSGRVSDTQYF.

The rearrangement joins TRBV9 to TRBJ2-3; 7 positions match TRBD2. This CDR3 contains 16 residues. Per germline, CDR1 SGDLS and CDR2 YYNGEE. The J segment lost 1 base and the V segment lost 3 bases, leaving 8 bases of the junction unmatched. CDR3: CASSDGTTLRTDTQYF. DNA for the CDR3: TGTGCCAGCAGCGACGGGACTACCCTCCGCACAGATACGCAGTATTTT.

This sequence joins TRBV5-1 and TRBJ2-3; 10 bases map to TRBD1. This CDR3 is built from 15 residues. V trimming: 5 bases; J trimming: 4 bases; junction bases outside the gene matches: 7. Per germline, CDR1 SGHRS and CDR2 YFSETQ. DNA of the CDR3: TGCGCCAGCAGTCCTCGGACAGGGGGTTCAGATACGCAGTATTTT. Translated, it gives CASSPRTGGSDTQYF.

The J gene is TRBJ1-5, the V gene TRBV9; no firm D call. This CDR3 is built from 15 residues. Looked up from germline, CDR1 is SGDLS and CDR2 is YYNGEE. Trimming removed 0 bases from V and 3 bases from J, with 10 bases in between. The CDR3 bases are TGTGCCAGCAGCGTAGGGGCTGCCCCCAATCAGCCCCAGCATTTT. This gives the protein CASSVGAAPNQPQHF. The whole variable domain, remainder taken from reference TRBV9 and TRBJ1-5, is DSGVTQTPKHLITATGQRVTLRCSPRSGDLSVYWYQQSLDQGLQFLIQYYNGEERAKGNILERFSAQQFPDLHSELNLSSLELGDSALYFCASSVGAAPNQPQHFGDGTRLSIL.